A selection of T cell receptor beta chains follows, all from one sample in a study of T cell responses to AZD1222 COVID-19 vaccine. Data came from immunoSEQ multiplex PCR; TCRdb stores just in-frame clones and leaves some out. The sample consists of approximately 130,000 clones, about nine tenths of them appearing once. The specimen was peripheral blood, collected on day 0 of AZD1222 vaccination. The receptors were sampled from an adult in good health. Each CDR3 is given with its conserved first and last residue. The order of the fields is J gene, clone size, D gene, V gene, CDR3 DNA, CDR3 protein. D genes are given only for firm matches. Rows may omit the clone size; those that give it use once, few, many or a size class.

j_gene: TRBJ1-2
abundance: once
d_gene: TRBD1
v_gene: TRBV2
CDR3nt: TGTGCCAGCAGGACCGGGACAGGGGTAATTAACTTC
CDR3aa: CASRTGTGVINF

j_gene: TRBJ1-1
abundance: -
d_gene: -
v_gene: TRBV5-1
CDR3nt: TGCGCCAGCAGCTTGGTCACTCTGTCGGCTGAAGCTTTCTTT
CDR3aa: CASSLVTLSAEAFF

j_gene: TRBJ1-5
abundance: once
d_gene: -
v_gene: TRBV6-1
CDR3nt: TGTGCCAGCAGTGAACCGGGACGGCTCCGGAGTGAGCCCCAGCATTTT
CDR3aa: CASSEPGRLRSEPQHF

j_gene: TRBJ2-7
abundance: -
d_gene: -
v_gene: TRBV3-1/TRBV3-2
CDR3nt: TGTGCCAGCAGACAAACAGGCTCCTACGAGCAGTACTTC
CDR3aa: CASRQTGSYEQYF

j_gene: TRBJ2-4
abundance: once
d_gene: TRBD2
v_gene: TRBV19
CDR3nt: TGTGCCAGTACTAGAGCGGGAGGGCCGGGTAACATTCAGTACTTC
CDR3aa: CASTRAGGPGNIQYF

j_gene: TRBJ2-3
abundance: -
d_gene: TRBD1
v_gene: TRBV2
CDR3nt: TGTGCCAGCAGTTACAGGGGGCTCGGAGATACGCAGTATTTT
CDR3aa: CASSYRGLGDTQYF

j_gene: TRBJ1-5
abundance: few
d_gene: -
v_gene: TRBV24-1
CDR3nt: TGTGCCACCAGTGCGGGACCCCTGGGCAATCAGCCCCAGCATTTT
CDR3aa: CATSAGPLGNQPQHF

j_gene: TRBJ2-6
abundance: -
d_gene: -
v_gene: TRBV4-1
CDR3nt: TGCGCCAGCAGCCAAGATAGGCAGATCGAGGCGTTTGGGGCCAACGTCCTGACTTTC
CDR3aa: CASSQDRQIEAFGANVLTF

j_gene: TRBJ1-1
abundance: -
d_gene: -
v_gene: TRBV6-2/TRBV6-3
CDR3nt: TGTGCCAGCAGCCCATTCGTTCCGGGTCGCACTGAAGCTTTCTTT
CDR3aa: CASSPFVPGRTEAFF

j_gene: TRBJ2-2
abundance: few
d_gene: -
v_gene: TRBV5-1
CDR3nt: TGCGCCAGCAGGGGGGATGACACCGGGGAGCTGTTTTTT
CDR3aa: CASRGDDTGELFF

j_gene: TRBJ2-7
abundance: -
d_gene: TRBD2
v_gene: TRBV5-6
CDR3nt: TGTGCCAGCAGCTCCCCTAGCGGGAGATACTCCTACGAGCAGTACTTC
CDR3aa: CASSSPSGRYSYEQYF

j_gene: TRBJ1-2
abundance: -
d_gene: -
v_gene: TRBV5-6
CDR3nt: TGTGCCAGCAGCTTGCAGGGAGGTGGCTACACCTTC
CDR3aa: CASSLQGGGYTF

j_gene: TRBJ2-7
abundance: -
d_gene: -
v_gene: TRBV5-1
CDR3nt: TGCGCCAGCAGCAAGGACAGTTCCTCCTACGAGCAGTACTTC
CDR3aa: CASSKDSSSYEQYF

j_gene: TRBJ1-1
abundance: -
d_gene: -
v_gene: TRBV5-4
CDR3nt: TGTGCCAGCAGCTACCGCGGGGGGGTGAACACTGAAGCTTTCTTT
CDR3aa: CASSYRGGVNTEAFF

j_gene: TRBJ1-2
abundance: -
d_gene: -
v_gene: TRBV19
CDR3nt: TGTGCCAGTAGCCCCGAGAACTATGGCTACACCTTC
CDR3aa: CASSPENYGYTF

j_gene: TRBJ2-5
abundance: -
d_gene: TRBD2
v_gene: TRBV19
CDR3nt: TGTGCCAGTACCCCATCTAGCGGGAGGGCCGGGGAGACCCAGTACTTC
CDR3aa: CASTPSSGRAGETQYF

j_gene: TRBJ2-1
abundance: few
d_gene: TRBD2
v_gene: TRBV5-1
CDR3nt: TGCGCCAGCAGCCTAGACGGGACTAGCGGGAGACAGCAGTTCTTC
CDR3aa: CASSLDGTSGRQQFF

j_gene: TRBJ1-4
abundance: -
d_gene: -
v_gene: TRBV5-1
CDR3nt: TGCGCCAGCAGCCCCACAGGGACGGTTGATGAAAAACTGTTTTTT
CDR3aa: CASSPTGTVDEKLFF

j_gene: TRBJ2-7
abundance: -
d_gene: -
v_gene: TRBV23-1
CDR3nt: TGCGCCAGCGCCATTTATGAGGAGGGTGGGTCCTACGAGCAGTACTTC
CDR3aa: CASAIYEEGGSYEQYF

j_gene: TRBJ2-1
abundance: -
d_gene: -
v_gene: TRBV2
CDR3nt: TGTGCCAGCAGTGTCGGGGTTAATGAGCAGTTCTTC
CDR3aa: CASSVGVNEQFF

j_gene: TRBJ2-1
abundance: -
d_gene: -
v_gene: TRBV6-1
CDR3nt: TGTGCCAGCAGTGATATTGGTGAGCAGTTCTTC
CDR3aa: CASSDIGEQFF

j_gene: TRBJ2-6
abundance: -
d_gene: -
v_gene: TRBV7-8
CDR3nt: TGTGCCAGCAGCTTATTCGGTCGTTGGGGAGCAGGGGCCAACGTCCTGACTTTC
CDR3aa: CASSLFGRWGAGANVLTF

j_gene: TRBJ2-7
abundance: -
d_gene: -
v_gene: TRBV24-1
CDR3nt: TGTGCCACCAGTTCCGGGACACCTTACTCCTACGAGCAGTACTTC
CDR3aa: CATSSGTPYSYEQYF

j_gene: TRBJ1-3
abundance: -
d_gene: TRBD1
v_gene: TRBV7-3
CDR3nt: TGTGCCAGCAGCGCAGGGGGCGGGAACACCATATATTTT
CDR3aa: CASSAGGGNTIYF

j_gene: TRBJ2-2
abundance: once
d_gene: TRBD2
v_gene: TRBV4-2
CDR3nt: TGTGCCAGCAGCCATCAGCGGGGCGGGAGGGGGAACGGGGAGCTGTTTTTT
CDR3aa: CASSHQRGGRGNGELFF

j_gene: TRBJ2-7
abundance: -
d_gene: TRBD2
v_gene: TRBV6-2/TRBV6-3
CDR3nt: TGTGCCAGCAGTTACGCCGGGACTAGATTATCCGAGCAGTACTTC
CDR3aa: CASSYAGTRLSEQYF

j_gene: TRBJ1-6
abundance: few
d_gene: TRBD1
v_gene: TRBV28
CDR3nt: TGTGCCAGCAGTTTCGCGGTGGGAGGGGGACAGGGTTATTCACCCCTCCACTTT
CDR3aa: CASSFAVGGGQGYSPLHF

j_gene: TRBJ2-2
abundance: -
d_gene: -
v_gene: TRBV15
CDR3nt: TGTGCCACCAGCAGGACAGGCACCGGGGAGCTGTTTTTT
CDR3aa: CATSRTGTGELFF

j_gene: TRBJ1-1
abundance: -
d_gene: -
v_gene: TRBV6-6
CDR3nt: TGTGCCAGCAGCTTCAGCATGAACACTGAAGCTTTCTTT
CDR3aa: CASSFSMNTEAFF

j_gene: TRBJ2-7
abundance: -
d_gene: -
v_gene: TRBV2
CDR3nt: TGTGCCAGCAGGGGGTCCTCCTACGAGCAGTACTTC
CDR3aa: CASRGSSYEQYF

j_gene: TRBJ1-5
abundance: -
d_gene: -
v_gene: TRBV28
CDR3nt: TGTGCCAGCAGTTTGGGTCAGGGCTTCCGGCAGCCCCAGCATTTT
CDR3aa: CASSLGQGFRQPQHF

j_gene: TRBJ2-7
abundance: -
d_gene: TRBD2
v_gene: TRBV9
CDR3nt: TGTGCCAGCAGCGTGTCGGGGCTAGCGGGAGTTTACGAGCAGTACTTC
CDR3aa: CASSVSGLAGVYEQYF

j_gene: TRBJ1-1
abundance: -
d_gene: -
v_gene: TRBV19
CDR3nt: TGTGCCAGTAGTATTGGAGGTGGGGGGAACACTGAAGCTTTCTTT
CDR3aa: CASSIGGGGNTEAFF

j_gene: TRBJ2-1
abundance: -
d_gene: -
v_gene: TRBV3-1/TRBV3-2
CDR3nt: TGTGCCAGCAGCGACCCGGGACGCCAATACAATGAGCAGTTCTTC
CDR3aa: CASSDPGRQYNEQFF

j_gene: TRBJ2-1
abundance: -
d_gene: -
v_gene: TRBV6-4
CDR3nt: TGTGCCAGCAGTCATACGACAGACAATGAGCAGTTCTTC
CDR3aa: CASSHTTDNEQFF

j_gene: TRBJ1-5
abundance: -
d_gene: -
v_gene: TRBV27
CDR3nt: TGTGCCAGCAGTTTAACCTATAGCAATCAGCCCCAGCATTTT
CDR3aa: CASSLTYSNQPQHF

j_gene: TRBJ1-6
abundance: -
d_gene: -
v_gene: TRBV19
CDR3nt: TGTGCCAGTAGTATAGCAGCGGGGAGGTCACCCCTCCACTTT
CDR3aa: CASSIAAGRSPLHF

j_gene: TRBJ1-5
abundance: -
d_gene: -
v_gene: TRBV30
CDR3nt: TGTGCCTGGGGAGGGGCGGGCAATCAGCCCCAGCATTTT
CDR3aa: CAWGGAGNQPQHF

j_gene: TRBJ1-1
abundance: -
d_gene: -
v_gene: TRBV19
CDR3nt: TGTGCCAGTAGTATCGGGACGAGGGGCACTGAAGCTTTCTTT
CDR3aa: CASSIGTRGTEAFF

j_gene: TRBJ1-4
abundance: -
d_gene: -
v_gene: TRBV29-1
CDR3nt: TGCAGCGTGGCCCCGGGACGGGCTAATGAAAAACTGTTTTTT
CDR3aa: CSVAPGRANEKLFF

j_gene: TRBJ2-3
abundance: -
d_gene: TRBD2
v_gene: TRBV11-3
CDR3nt: TGTGCCAGCAGCCTCGGACTAGCGGGAGCGGATACGCAGTATTTT
CDR3aa: CASSLGLAGADTQYF

j_gene: TRBJ2-2
abundance: -
d_gene: -
v_gene: TRBV7-2
CDR3nt: TGTGCCAGCAGCCCCGACCCGGGTCTCTGGGAGCTGTTTTTT
CDR3aa: CASSPDPGLWELFF

j_gene: TRBJ2-7
abundance: -
d_gene: TRBD1
v_gene: TRBV13
CDR3nt: TGTGCCAGCAGCTTCGGACAGGTTCACTACGAGCAGTACTTC
CDR3aa: CASSFGQVHYEQYF

j_gene: TRBJ2-3
abundance: -
d_gene: TRBD1
v_gene: TRBV4-1
CDR3nt: TGCGCCAGCAGCCAGGACTGGACAGGGGCTAGCACAGATACGCAGTATTTT
CDR3aa: CASSQDWTGASTDTQYF

j_gene: TRBJ1-2
abundance: -
d_gene: -
v_gene: TRBV28
CDR3nt: TGTGCCAGCAGCACTTTCTTGGGGGCGGACCTTAACTATGGCTACACCTTC
CDR3aa: CASSTFLGADLNYGYTF

j_gene: TRBJ2-7
abundance: once
d_gene: TRBD1
v_gene: TRBV10-3
CDR3nt: TGTGCCACGTCCGGGACAGGGGGCTACGAGCAGTACTTC
CDR3aa: CATSGTGGYEQYF

j_gene: TRBJ2-1
abundance: -
d_gene: -
v_gene: TRBV5-5
CDR3nt: TGTGCCAGCAGCCCTGTGGGCGGGTTGGGCAACAATGAGCAGTTCTTC
CDR3aa: CASSPVGGLGNNEQFF

j_gene: TRBJ1-2
abundance: -
d_gene: -
v_gene: TRBV5-8
CDR3nt: TGTGCCAGCAGCTCTAGATCCTCAGACAGCTATCACTATGGCTACACCTTC
CDR3aa: CASSSRSSDSYHYGYTF